This entry lists 30 T cell receptor beta chains sequenced from one sample in a study of blood T cell repertoires in COVID-19. Sequencing was performed with immunoSEQ multiplex PCR; in TCRdb, only in-frame clones are kept and a portion is missing. The sample includes hundreds of thousands of clones, around 86% of them seen just once. The specimen was peripheral blood. The origin of the receptors is a woman aged 25 to 39 with active or convalescent COVID-19.

This clone was detected once. The CDR3 sequence: CASTPRGRSNTEAFF. CDR3 coding DNA: TGTGCCAGCACCCCCAGGGGCAGATCGAACACTGAAGCTTTCTTT. This chain uses TRBV2 with TRBJ1-1; D is perhaps TRBD1 (6 bases). Germline-derived CDR1 and CDR2 are SNHLY and FYNNEI. The CDR3 is 15 amino acids. Deletions cut 7 bases from V and 1 base from J, with 16 bases between.

The table lists this clone with a count of one. The J gene is TRBJ2-3, the V gene TRBV27, with D tentatively TRBD1 (6 bases). Germline CDR1 and CDR2: MNHEY and SMNVEV (reference sequence). The germline V and J ends were trimmed by 5 bases and 7 bases, with 16 bases remaining between them. The CDR3 is made up of 14 amino acids. In nucleotides, the CDR3 is TGTGCCAGCAGTCTACTCGGGACAACCAATACGCAGTATTTT. It codes for CASSLLGTTNTQYF.

The chain combines TRBV19 with TRBJ1-5, with D unclear. V was shortened by 8 bases and J by 3 bases, with 11 bases between the two germline ends. Germline CDR1 and CDR2: LNHDA and SQIVND (reference sequence). This CDR3 has 13 amino acids. CDR3 bases: TGTGCCAGTCAAGACACCCTCAATCAGCCCCAGCATTTT. Its translation: CASQDTLNQPQHF.

The V gene is TRBV6-5, the J gene TRBJ1-4; TRBD1 matches 7 bases. The CDR3 loop spans 15 amino acids. The V segment lost 0 bases and the J segment 7 bases; nucleotides outside the gene matches: 5. The germline gives CDR1 MNHEY, CDR2 SVGAGI. The CDR3 loop reads CASSYSDRSFEKLFF. The CDR3 bases are TGTGCCAGCAGTTACTCGGACAGGTCTTTTGAAAAACTGTTTTTT.

The rearrangement joins TRBV6-5 to TRBJ2-1; D gene uncertain. The germline gives CDR1 MNHEY, CDR2 SVGAGI. The V end lost 2 bases, the J end lost 7 bases, and 9 bases lay between the germline ends. The CDR3 extends over 13 amino acids. The CDR3 loop reads CASSYPAINEQFF. The CDR3 coding sequence is TGTGCCAGCAGTTACCCCGCGATTAATGAGCAGTTCTTC.

V usage is TRBV4-1 and J usage is TRBJ2-7, with D hard to call. The V end was cut by 6 bases, the J end by 5 bases, with 14 bases between. CDR1 is MGHRA and CDR2 is YSYEKL in the germline V gene. This CDR3 has 13 amino acids. CDR3 nucleotide sequence: TGCGCCAGCAGTCTGAAACAGTCCCACGAGCAGTACTTC. This codes for CASSLKQSHEQYF.

The CDR3 region has the DNA TGTGCCAGCAGCCCCGGGACTAGCGGAACAGATACGCAGTATTTT. Protein sequence: CASSPGTSGTDTQYF. This sequence joins TRBV6-5 and TRBJ2-3; 11 bases line up with TRBD2. V gave up 6 bases and J gave up 3 bases; unmatched junction bases: 5. Germline V gene data show CDR1 as MNHEY and CDR2 as SVGAGI. The CDR3 has 15 amino acids.

The chain recombines TRBV19 with TRBJ2-3; 10 positions match TRBD1. Germline V CDR1 and CDR2: LNHDA, SQIVND (reference sequence). The CDR3 extends over 17 amino acids. V was clipped by 4 bases and J by 0 bases; unmatched bases: 7. The CDR3 protein is CASSKGTGVTSTDTQYF. The DNA of the CDR3 is TGTGCCAGTAGTAAGGGGACAGGGGTAACTAGCACAGATACGCAGTATTTT.

The rearrangement joins TRBV5-1 to TRBJ2-3, with D possibly being TRBD2 (5 bases). Germline CDR1 is SGHRS and CDR2 is YFSETQ. The V end was cut by 1 base, the J end by 2 bases, with 8 bases between. The CDR3 covers 14 residues. Written as DNA, the CDR3 is TGCGCCAGCAGCTTGCCCGGGGACACAGATACGCAGTATTTT. Its protein product is CASSLPGDTDTQYF.

The V gene is TRBV11-2, the J gene TRBJ1-3, with 7 bases aligning to TRBD1. CDR3 length: 14 residues. Germline values: CDR1 SGHAT, CDR2 FQNNGV. The V and J ends lost 5 bases and 8 bases, in that order; junction bases with no gene match: 9. DNA of the CDR3: TGTGCCAGCAGCACCGCCAGGACAGGCTACACCATATATTTT. Its translation: CASSTARTGYTIYF.

V is TRBV7-9 and J is TRBJ1-1; D uncertain. Deletions cut 6 bases from V and 4 bases from J, with 18 bases between. Germline loops: CDR1 SEHNR, CDR2 FQNEAQ (reference sequence). The CDR3 contains 15 residues. The CDR3, as DNA: TGTGCCAGCAGACCCCCCATGCGGTTGGGCACTGAAGCTTTCTTT. It is translated as CASRPPMRLGTEAFF.

V gene TRBV5-4 combines with J gene TRBJ2-3; no definite D call. From germline, CDR1 is SGHNT and CDR2 YYREEE (reference sequence). Trimming removed 3 bases from V and 3 bases from J, with 11 bases in between. The CDR3 spans 14 residues. CDR3 region: CASSSPDWTDTQYF. Written as DNA, the CDR3 is TGTGCCAGCAGCTCTCCAGACTGGACAGATACGCAGTATTTT.

The CDR3 region is CASSVVTSGREGTDTQYF. Here the CDR3 DNA reads TGCGCCAGCAGCGTTGTGACTAGCGGGAGAGAGGGCACAGATACGCAGTATTTT. The chain has TRBV5-1 and TRBJ2-3; TRBD2 matches at 12 bases. Trimming at V came to 4 bases and at J to 1 base, leaving 10 bases not matched to a gene. Germline values: CDR1 SGHRS, CDR2 YFSETQ. The length of the CDR3 is 18 residues.

This sequence joins TRBV7-9 and TRBJ2-2; weak D call: TRBD2 (5 bases). The CDR3 runs 16 residues. Germline V lookup: CDR1 SEHNR, CDR2 FQNEAQ (reference sequence). V dropped 6 bases and J dropped 0 bases, with 14 bases sitting between them. The CDR3 sequence: CASRPPTGANTGELFF. The CDR3 nucleotides read TGTGCCAGCAGACCCCCAACCGGGGCGAACACCGGGGAGCTGTTTTTT.

In this sample, this clone turned up once. The chain joins TRBV3-1 (or the pseudogene TRBV3-2) to TRBJ1-1, with 10 positions matching TRBD1. CDR3 length: 17 amino acids. V was clipped by 1 base and J by 6 bases; unmatched bases: 11. Germline CDR1 LGHDT, CDR2 YNNKEL (reference sequence). The CDR3 sequence: CASSQGLPGQGFAEAFF. CDR3 in DNA: TGTGCCAGCAGCCAAGGGCTCCCGGGACAGGGGTTCGCTGAAGCTTTCTTT.

The V call is TRBV27, the J call TRBJ2-3; D is unclear. Trimming took 5 bases from V and 0 from J, leaving 15 bases between them. The CDR3 is 16 amino acids. The germline CDR1 and CDR2 sequences are MNHEY and SMNVEV (reference sequence). CDR3 DNA: TGTGCCAGCAGTCCGCATCTCCAGGCTAGCACAGATACGCAGTATTTT. It translates to CASSPHLQASTDTQYF.

In nucleotides, the CDR3 is TGTGCCACCAGCGCTGGGGCCGGGACAATCTCTGGGGCCAACGTCCTGACTTTC. Its protein product is CATSAGAGTISGANVLTF. The rearrangement links TRBV15 to TRBJ2-6; D is perhaps TRBD1 (6 bases). V gave up 5 bases and J gave up 0 bases, with 17 bases separating them. From germline, CDR1 is LNHNV and CDR2 YYDKDF (reference sequence). CDR3 size: 18 residues. The variable domain in full, with the rest retrieved from reference TRBV15 and TRBJ2-6, is DAMVIQNPRYQVTQFGKPVTLSCSQTLNHNVMYWYQQKSSQAPKLLFHYYDKDFNNEADTPDNFQSRRPNTSFCFLDIRSPGLGDTAMYLCATSAGAGTISGANVLTFGAGSRLTVL.

V is TRBV11-2 and J is TRBJ2-1; 10 nucleotides match TRBD1. CDR1 is SGHAT and CDR2 is FQNNGV in the germline V gene. This CDR3 is 16 amino acids long. V gave up 1 base and J gave up 4 bases; unmatched junction bases: 4. CDR3 DNA sequence: TGTGCCAGCAGCTTAGTGACAGGGGGCAGTTACAATGAGCAGTTCTTC. The encoded protein is CASSLVTGGSYNEQFF.

The J gene is TRBJ1-5, the V gene TRBV9, with 7 positions matching TRBD1. CDR3 length: 16 residues. J lost 9 bases, V lost 3 bases, and 15 bases had no gene match. Germline values: CDR1 SGDLS, CDR2 YYNGEE. CDR3 nucleotide sequence: TGTGCCAGCAGCGGAGACAGGGACGTCGGAGGGGGGCCCCAGCATTTT. Translating gives CASSGDRDVGGGPQHF.

This rearrangement joins TRBV28 to TRBJ1-4; tentatively, D is TRBD1 (5 bases). The CDR3 has 14 amino acids. Germline V lookup: CDR1 MDHEN, CDR2 SYDVKM. Trimming took off 3 bases at V and 7 bases at J, with 12 bases between the two ends. CDR3: CASSLVTEIEKLFF. As DNA, the CDR3 is TGTGCCAGCAGTTTGGTGACAGAGATTGAAAAACTGTTTTTT.

The chain is built from TRBV29-1 and TRBJ2-1; TRBD2 agrees at 8 bases. Germline CDR1 reads SQVTM; CDR2 reads ANQGSEA. The V gene end was trimmed by 7 bases and the J gene end by 0 bases; junction bases not matched to a gene: 8. CDR3 length equals 15 residues. The CDR3 DNA sequence: TGCAGCGCGACCCGGGGGGGGAGCTCCTACAATGAGCAGTTCTTC. Protein: CSATRGGSSYNEQFF.

This chain joins TRBV6-6 and TRBJ1-2; a weak D match, TRBD1 (6 bases). The V end lost 0 bases, the J end lost 6 bases, and 11 bases lay between the germline ends. The CDR3 contains 14 residues. Looked up from germline, CDR1 is MNHNY and CDR2 is SVGAGI (reference sequence). CDR3 loop: CASSYSGQGNGYTF. CDR3 nucleotides: TGTGCCAGCAGTTACTCGGGGCAGGGGAATGGCTACACCTTC.

The chain employs TRBV10-3 and TRBJ2-1; TRBD2 aligns across 9 bases. CDR1 is ENHRY and CDR2 is SYGVKD in the germline V gene. V lost 6 bases, J lost 4 bases, and 7 bases stayed unmatched. The CDR3 has 15 residues. This CDR3 is CAIRHSGGDYNEQFF. As DNA, the CDR3 is TGTGCCATCAGGCATAGCGGGGGCGATTACAATGAGCAGTTCTTC.

The chain carries TRBV10-3 and TRBJ2-7, with 10 bases lining up with TRBD1. Looked up from germline, CDR1 is ENHRY and CDR2 is SYGVKD. V was clipped by 5 bases and J by 4 bases; unmatched bases: 5. CDR3 length: 14 residues. The CDR3 loop reads CAISPGTGVYEQYF. The DNA for the CDR3 is TGTGCCATCAGTCCCGGGACAGGGGTATACGAGCAGTACTTC.

V usage is TRBV18 and J usage is TRBJ2-2; D might be TRBD2 (6 bases). The CDR3 has 13 residues. With 10 bases removed from V and 7 bases from J, the gap between germline ends came to 16 bases. The V gene's germline CDR1 is KGHSH and CDR2 LQKENI. CDR3: CATPRGGNGELFF. The CDR3 DNA reads as TGTGCCACTCCCCGGGGAGGTAACGGGGAGCTGTTTTTT.

The chain carries TRBV29-1 and TRBJ2-3, with 10 bases aligning to TRBD2. CDR3 length: 14 amino acids. The ends lost 7 bases at V and 5 bases at J; junction bases unmatched: 9. CDR1 is SQVTM and CDR2 is ANQGSEA in the germline V gene. The DNA for the CDR3 is TGCAGCGCAGAGCGGGAGGGCCTTGGAGATACGCAGTATTTT. It specifies CSAEREGLGDTQYF.

The chain has TRBV27 and TRBJ1-1; TRBD1 agrees at 8 bases. J gave up 5 bases and V 6 bases, and 8 bases lay outside the gene matches. The CDR3 length is 14 residues. From germline, CDR1 is MNHEY and CDR2 SMNVEV (reference sequence). In DNA, the CDR3 is TGTGCCAGCAGCAATAACAGGGGGGGGACTGAAGCTTTCTTT. Amino acid sequence: CASSNNRGGTEAFF.

The chain joins TRBV5-1 to TRBJ2-5; TRBD1 matches 8 bases. The CDR3 spans 15 residues. V dropped 5 bases and J dropped 4; count of bases not matched to a gene: 10. From germline, CDR1 is SGHRS and CDR2 YFSETQ. The CDR3 protein is CASSSGQGGRETQYF. The CDR3 DNA follows: TGCGCCAGCAGTTCCGGACAGGGAGGTAGAGAGACCCAGTACTTC.

The chain links TRBV3-1 (or the pseudogene TRBV3-2) to TRBJ1-6; no definite D call. The CDR3 sequence is 14 residues long. Trimming took 3 bases from V and 7 from J, leaving 10 bases between them. Germline lookup yields CDR1 LGHDT and CDR2 YNNKEL (reference sequence). DNA of the CDR3: TGTGCCAGCAGCCAGGAACAACTAAATTCACCCCTCCACTTT. This sequence encodes CASSQEQLNSPLHF.

The V gene is TRBV5-8, the J gene TRBJ1-2; TRBD1 is a possible D gene (6 bases). V was clipped by 1 base and J by 4 bases, with 14 bases between them. Germline values: CDR1 SGHTS, CDR2 YDEGEE. The CDR3 contains 15 residues. The CDR3 DNA reads TGTGCCAGCAGCTTGACAGGGATCTATCTCTATGGCTACACCTTC. It is translated as CASSLTGIYLYGYTF.